Described below is a single T cell receptor beta chain sequence and its context. What it binds is unknown. This record belongs to a study of OX40 agonist ivuxolimab in advanced cancers. Study-wide findings and caveats: Among the least clonally expanded were partial responders at 0.1-3.0 mg/kg.

Measured with immunoSEQ multiplex PCR; TCRdb has only the in-frame clones, and not every one. The sample records around 53,000 clones, nearly 90% being singletons. CDR3 length: 14 residues. Trimming at V came to 5 bases and at J to 7 bases, leaving 9 bases not matched to a gene. The germline V gene has CDR1 LGHNA and CDR2 YNFKEQ. Enrollment shut out patients with autoimmune disease history or systemic immunosuppression. Here the sequenced sample was CD4+ or CD8+ T cells sorted from blood, taken in a trial of the OX40 agonist ivuxolimab. The chain couples TRBV4-2 to TRBJ2-7, with 9 bases aligning to TRBD1. This sequence was found in an adult with an advanced solid tumor such as melanoma, head and neck, liver or kidney cancer. The DNA of the CDR3 is TGTGCCAGCAGCAACACGGGGACAGGGCCTGAGCAGTACTTC. This gives the protein CASSNTGTGPEQYF.